This T cell receptor (beta chain) was profiled in a study of T-cell memory formation after mild COVID-19. Study-level information: Largely donor-specific TCR clusters were found. General study points: CD4+ contracting clones were mainly CM and EM; CD8+ ones, EMRA.

The sample holds a few counts of this clonotype. The antigen is undetermined. It was 5'RACE with constant-segment primers that produced the TCR alpha and TCR beta cDNA libraries, which carried sample barcodes and UMIs. TCRdb re-analysed the 5' RACE reads in MiXCR, keeping a single row per CDR3 protein. Of roughly 200,000 distinct CDR3 sequences in the sample, around 15% were seen once. The receptor's source is an adult woman who had mild COVID-19 (a few samples of this study predate the infection). Cell type and time point are not known. The sequencing input was PBMCs or a T cell subset sorted from them (not recorded which).

CDR3 amino acids: CASSLQGPSSYNEQFF. CDR3 DNA: TGCGCCAGCAGCTTACAGGGACCCAGCTCCTACAATGAGCAGTTCTTC. The V call is TRBV5-1, the J call TRBJ2-1; tentatively, D is TRBD1 (6 bases). The germline V and J ends were trimmed by 2 bases and 0 bases, with 12 bases remaining between them. Germline values: CDR1 SGHRS, CDR2 YFSETQ. The CDR3 contains 16 residues.